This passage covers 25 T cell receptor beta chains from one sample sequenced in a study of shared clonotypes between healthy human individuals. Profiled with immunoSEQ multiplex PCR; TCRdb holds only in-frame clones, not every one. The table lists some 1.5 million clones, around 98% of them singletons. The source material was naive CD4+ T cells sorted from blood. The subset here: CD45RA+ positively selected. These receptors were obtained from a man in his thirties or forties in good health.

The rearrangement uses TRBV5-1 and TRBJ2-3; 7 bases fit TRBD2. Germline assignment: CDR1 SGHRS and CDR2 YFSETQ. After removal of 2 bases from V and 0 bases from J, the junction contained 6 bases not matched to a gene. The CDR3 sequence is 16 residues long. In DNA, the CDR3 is TGCGCCAGCAGCTTCATAAGCGGGATGAGCACAGATACGCAGTATTTT. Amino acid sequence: CASSFISGMSTDTQYF. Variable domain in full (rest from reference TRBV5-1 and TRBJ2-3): KAGVTQTPRYLIKTRGQQVTLSCSPISGHRSVSWYQQTPGQGLQFLFEYFSETQRNKGNFPGRFSGRQFSNSRSEMNVSTLELGDSALYLCASSFISGMSTDTQYFGPGTRLTVL.

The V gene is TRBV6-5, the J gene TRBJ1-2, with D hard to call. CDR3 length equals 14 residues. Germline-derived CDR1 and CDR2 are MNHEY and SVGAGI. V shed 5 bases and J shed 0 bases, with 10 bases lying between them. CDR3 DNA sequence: TGTGCCAGCAGTGTCGGGTGGGCTAACTATGGCTACACCTTC. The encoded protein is CASSVGWANYGYTF.

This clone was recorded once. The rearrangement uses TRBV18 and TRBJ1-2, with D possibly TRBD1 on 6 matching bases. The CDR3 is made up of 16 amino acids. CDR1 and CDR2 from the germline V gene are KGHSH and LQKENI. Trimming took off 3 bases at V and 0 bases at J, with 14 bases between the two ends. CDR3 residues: CASSPLGQKTNYGYTF. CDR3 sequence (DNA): TGTGCCAGCTCACCCCTAGGACAGAAAACTAACTATGGCTACACCTTC.

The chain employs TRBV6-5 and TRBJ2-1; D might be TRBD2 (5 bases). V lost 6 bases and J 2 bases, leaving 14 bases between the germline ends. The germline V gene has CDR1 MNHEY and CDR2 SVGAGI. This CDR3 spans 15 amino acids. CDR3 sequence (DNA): TGTGCCAGCAGAGCGACCGGGGAAACCTACAATGAGCAGTTCTTC. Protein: CASRATGETYNEQFF.

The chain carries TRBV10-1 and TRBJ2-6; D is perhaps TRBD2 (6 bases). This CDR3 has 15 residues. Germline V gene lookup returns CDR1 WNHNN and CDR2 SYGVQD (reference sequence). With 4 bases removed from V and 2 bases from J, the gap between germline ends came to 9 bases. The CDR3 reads CASSAGGTGANVLTF. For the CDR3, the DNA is TGCGCCAGCAGTGCCGGGGGAACTGGGGCCAACGTCCTGACTTTC.

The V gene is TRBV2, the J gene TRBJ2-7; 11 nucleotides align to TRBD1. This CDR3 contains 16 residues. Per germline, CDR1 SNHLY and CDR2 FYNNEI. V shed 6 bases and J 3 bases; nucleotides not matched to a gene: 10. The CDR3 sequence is CASSSKGTGGIYEQYF. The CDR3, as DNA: TGTGCCAGCAGCTCTAAAGGGACAGGGGGGATCTACGAGCAGTACTTC.

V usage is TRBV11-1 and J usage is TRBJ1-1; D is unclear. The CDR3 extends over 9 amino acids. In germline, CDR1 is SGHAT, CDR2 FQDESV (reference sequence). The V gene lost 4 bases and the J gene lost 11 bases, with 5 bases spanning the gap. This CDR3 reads CASSSGAFF. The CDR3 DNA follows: TGTGCCAGCAGCTCCGGGGCTTTCTTT. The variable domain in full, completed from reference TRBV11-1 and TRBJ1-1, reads EAEVAQSPRYKITEKSQAVAFWCDPISGHATLYWYRQILGQGPELLVQFQDESVVDDSQLPKDRFSAERLKGVDSTLKIQPAELGDSAMYLCASSSGAFFGQGTRLTVV.

CDR3 nucleotide sequence: TGTGCCAGCAGTTTCGGTGGACTTAGAGACTACAATGAGCAGTTCTTC. Translating gives CASSFGGLRDYNEQFF. The chain is built from TRBV28 and TRBJ2-1; D perhaps matches TRBD2 (5 bases). The CDR3 extends over 16 amino acids. Trimming removed 3 bases at V and 3 bases at J, with 15 bases between. The germline V gene has CDR1 MDHEN and CDR2 SYDVKM. Full variable domain (rest looked up from reference TRBV28 and TRBJ2-1): DVKVTQSSRYLVKRTGEKVFLECVQDMDHENMFWYRQDPGLGLRLIYFSYDVKMKEKGDIPEGYSVSREKKERFSLILESASTNQTSMYLCASSFGGLRDYNEQFFGPGTRLTVL.

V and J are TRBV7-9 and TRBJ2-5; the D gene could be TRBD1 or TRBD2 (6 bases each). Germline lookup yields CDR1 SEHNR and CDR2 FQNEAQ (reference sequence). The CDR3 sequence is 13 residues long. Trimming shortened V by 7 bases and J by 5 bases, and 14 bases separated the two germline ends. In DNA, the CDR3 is TGTGCCAGCAACTTCGGGGGCCCGGAGACCCAGTACTTC. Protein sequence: CASNFGGPETQYF.

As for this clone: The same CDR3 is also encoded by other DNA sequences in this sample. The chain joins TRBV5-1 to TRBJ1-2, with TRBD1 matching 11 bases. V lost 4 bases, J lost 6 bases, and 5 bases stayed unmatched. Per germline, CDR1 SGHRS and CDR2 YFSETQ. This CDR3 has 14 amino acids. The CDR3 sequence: CASSLDRGRDGYTF. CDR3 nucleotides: TGCGCCAGCAGCCTGGACAGGGGGCGGGATGGCTACACCTTC.

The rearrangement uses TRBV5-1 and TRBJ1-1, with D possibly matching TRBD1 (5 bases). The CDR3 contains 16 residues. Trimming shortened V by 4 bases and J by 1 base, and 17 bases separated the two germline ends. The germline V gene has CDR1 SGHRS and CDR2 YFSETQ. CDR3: CASSPRPGRRNTEAFF. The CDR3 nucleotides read TGCGCCAGCAGCCCCCGACCGGGACGGAGGAACACTGAAGCTTTCTTT.

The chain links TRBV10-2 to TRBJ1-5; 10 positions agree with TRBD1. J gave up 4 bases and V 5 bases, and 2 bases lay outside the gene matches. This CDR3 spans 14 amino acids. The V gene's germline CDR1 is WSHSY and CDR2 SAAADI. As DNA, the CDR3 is TGCGCCAGCAGTATGGGACAGGGGAATCAGCCCCAGCATTTT. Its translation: CASSMGQGNQPQHF.

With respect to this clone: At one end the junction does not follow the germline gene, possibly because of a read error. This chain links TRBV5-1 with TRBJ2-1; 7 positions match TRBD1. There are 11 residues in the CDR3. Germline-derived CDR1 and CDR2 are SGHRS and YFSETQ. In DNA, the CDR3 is TGCGCCAGCAGCGAGGGACAGCACTATCTCTTC. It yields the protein CASSEGQHYLF.

The CDR3 DNA sequence: TGTGCCAGCAGTAGCGGGAGTGGGGAGCTGTTTTTT. Its translation is CASSSGSGELFF. The chain employs TRBV9 and TRBJ2-2; 9 nucleotides match TRBD2. CDR3 size: 12 residues. V lost 5 bases and J lost 8; bases outside the gene matches: 1. Looked up from germline, CDR1 is SGDLS and CDR2 is YYNGEE.

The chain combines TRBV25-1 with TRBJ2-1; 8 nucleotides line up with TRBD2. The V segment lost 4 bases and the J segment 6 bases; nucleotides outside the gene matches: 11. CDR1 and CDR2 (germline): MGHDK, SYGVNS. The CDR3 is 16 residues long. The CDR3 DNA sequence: TGTGCCAGCAGTGGACCGGGACTAGTAGCGGGCAATGAGCAGTTCTTC. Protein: CASSGPGLVAGNEQFF.

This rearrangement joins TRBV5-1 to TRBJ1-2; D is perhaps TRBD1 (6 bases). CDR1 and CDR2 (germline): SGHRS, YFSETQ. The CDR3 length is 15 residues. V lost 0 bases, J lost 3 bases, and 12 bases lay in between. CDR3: CASSLAVGGDYGYTF. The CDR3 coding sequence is TGCGCCAGCAGCTTGGCCGTGGGGGGCGACTATGGCTACACCTTC. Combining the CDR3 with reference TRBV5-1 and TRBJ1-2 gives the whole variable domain KAGVTQTPRYLIKTRGQQVTLSCSPISGHRSVSWYQQTPGQGLQFLFEYFSETQRNKGNFPGRFSGRQFSNSRSEMNVSTLELGDSALYLCASSLAVGGDYGYTFGSGTRLTVV.

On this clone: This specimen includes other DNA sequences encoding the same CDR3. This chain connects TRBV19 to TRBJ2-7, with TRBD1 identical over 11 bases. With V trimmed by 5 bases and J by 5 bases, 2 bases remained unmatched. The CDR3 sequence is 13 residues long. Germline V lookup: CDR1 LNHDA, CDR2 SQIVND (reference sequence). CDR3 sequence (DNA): TGTGCCAGTAGTCGGACAGGGGGCAACGAGCAGTACTTC. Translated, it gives CASSRTGGNEQYF.

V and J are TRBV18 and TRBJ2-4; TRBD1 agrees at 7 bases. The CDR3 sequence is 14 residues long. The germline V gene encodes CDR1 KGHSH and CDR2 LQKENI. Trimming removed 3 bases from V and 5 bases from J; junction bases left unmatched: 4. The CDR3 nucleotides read TGTGCCAGCTCACCGGCGACAGGGCAAAACATTCAGTACTTC. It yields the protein CASSPATGQNIQYF.

The CDR3 here is CASSRERVAYEQYF. The CDR3 region has the DNA TGTGCCAGCAGCCGGGAAAGGGTTGCCTACGAGCAGTACTTC. The chain has TRBV13 and TRBJ2-7, with a tentative D call TRBD2 (5 bases). Germline loops: CDR1 PRHDT, CDR2 FYEKMQ (reference sequence). The CDR3 has 14 residues. V lost 5 bases to trimming and J lost 2 bases, with 13 bases between them.

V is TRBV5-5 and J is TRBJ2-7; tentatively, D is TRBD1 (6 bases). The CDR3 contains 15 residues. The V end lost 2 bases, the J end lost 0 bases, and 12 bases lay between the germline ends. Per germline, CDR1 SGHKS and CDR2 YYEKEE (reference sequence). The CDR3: CASSFRRTDSYEQYF. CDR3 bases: TGTGCCAGCAGCTTCCGGAGGACAGACTCCTACGAGCAGTACTTC.

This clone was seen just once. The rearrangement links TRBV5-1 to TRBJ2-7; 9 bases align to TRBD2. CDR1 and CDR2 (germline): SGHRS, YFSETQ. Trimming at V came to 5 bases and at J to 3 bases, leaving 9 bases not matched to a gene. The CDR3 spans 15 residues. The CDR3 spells CASRSLSGSVYEQYF. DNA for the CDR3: TGCGCCAGCAGGTCACTTAGCGGGAGTGTCTACGAGCAGTACTTC.

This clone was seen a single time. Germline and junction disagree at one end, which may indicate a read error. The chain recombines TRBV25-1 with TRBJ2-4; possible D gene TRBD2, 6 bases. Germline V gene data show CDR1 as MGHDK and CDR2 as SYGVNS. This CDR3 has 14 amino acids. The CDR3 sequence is CATSAPGLKNIQYF. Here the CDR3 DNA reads TGTGCCACCAGTGCTCCGGGACTGAAAAACATTCAGTACTTC. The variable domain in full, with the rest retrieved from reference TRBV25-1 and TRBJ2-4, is EADIYQTPRYLVIGTGKKITLECSQTMGHDKMYWYQQDPGMELHLIHYSYGVNSTEKGDLSSESTVSRIRTEHFPLTLESARPSHTSQYLCATSAPGLKNIQYFGAGTRLSVL.

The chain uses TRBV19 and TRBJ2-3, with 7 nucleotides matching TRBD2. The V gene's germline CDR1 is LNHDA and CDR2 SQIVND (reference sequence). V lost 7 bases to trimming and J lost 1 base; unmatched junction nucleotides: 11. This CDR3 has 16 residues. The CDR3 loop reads CASTRRSGTGTDTQYF. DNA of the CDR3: TGTGCCAGTACCCGGAGGAGCGGGACCGGCACAGATACGCAGTATTTT.

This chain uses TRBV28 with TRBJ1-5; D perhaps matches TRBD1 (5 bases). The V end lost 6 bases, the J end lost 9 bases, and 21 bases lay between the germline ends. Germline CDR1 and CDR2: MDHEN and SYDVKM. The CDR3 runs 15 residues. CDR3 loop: CASRDIGTGVSPQHF. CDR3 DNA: TGTGCCAGCAGAGATATCGGGACTGGTGTTTCGCCCCAGCATTTT.

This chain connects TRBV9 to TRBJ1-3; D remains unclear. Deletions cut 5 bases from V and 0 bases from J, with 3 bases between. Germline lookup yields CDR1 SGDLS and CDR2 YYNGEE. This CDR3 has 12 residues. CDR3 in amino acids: CASSDSGNTIYF. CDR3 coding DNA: TGTGCCAGCAGTGACTCTGGAAACACCATATATTTT.